This T cell receptor (beta chain) was recorded in a study of beta chain features in type 1 diabetes. Every bit of the isolated RNA underwent reverse transcription, so sequencing read expressed TCRB transcripts. Profiling relied on immunoSEQ multiplex PCR, and the TCRdb table lists in-frame clones only, not all of them. The sample includes 150,000 to 200,000 clones, around 8% of them seen just once. As to this clone: The antigen is not known.

Trimming took off 2 bases at V and 4 bases at J, with 12 bases between the two ends. Germline assignment: CDR1 KGHSH and CDR2 LQKENI. The CDR3 sequence is 15 residues long. The study's findings and limits: A moderate, significant TCRB CDR3 shortening appeared in type 1 diabetes across four CD4+ subsets. PCR might show a preference for shorter templates, equally across patients and controls. Fewer insertions but more deletions were seen at VDJ junctions in type 1 diabetes patients.

The TCR sequence derives from a woman under 30 with type 1 diabetes. Source material: central memory CD4+ T cells from blood. The chain has TRBV18 and TRBJ1-5; no clear D gene. CDR3 DNA: TGTGCCAGCTCACCAGAGTCCGACTTAAATCAGCCCCAGCATTTT. This codes for CASSPESDLNQPQHF.